This T cell receptor (beta chain) is from a study of T-cell reconstitution after alpha-beta-depleted transplantation in children. V dropped 4 bases and J dropped 5; count of bases not matched to a gene: 10. The CDR3 consists of 16 residues. Germline CDR1 is SGHRS and CDR2 is YFSETQ. Preparation of the TCRbeta library was carried out with unique molecular identifiers. TCRdb recomputed calls from the PCR reads with MiXCR, one row per CDR3 protein. Counted here are roughly 500,000 distinct CDR3 sequences, around 12% occurring once; the ten biggest clones make up around 5.6%. There are many counts of this clonotype.

This receptor was taken from a human donor who donated a stem cell graft to a child with combined immunodeficiency. V gene TRBV5-1 combines with J gene TRBJ2-2; 8 bases match TRBD1. The sample was PBMCs from the stem cell graft donor, taken from the stem cell graft. The CDR3 loop is CASSPDDRGGTGELFF. For the CDR3, the DNA is TGCGCCAGCAGCCCCGACGACAGGGGAGGAACCGGGGAGCTGTTTTTT.